This T cell receptor beta chain stems from a study of read filtering for tumor transcriptome and immune sequencing. As for the study in general: RNA-seq yielded only about 75 to 1273 TCR reads, IR-seq about 4 to 10.27 million.

Trimming took off 7 bases at V and 10 bases at J, with 5 bases between the two ends. CDR1 is SQVTM and CDR2 is ANQGSEA in the germline V gene. The CDR3 totals 8 residues. This clonotype was counted at least ten times. Every patient had bone marrow sampled while the disease was active. Molecular barcoded adaptors covering alpha/delta and beta/gamma chains were used on 400 ng RNA. TCRdb re-called the reads with MiXCR, one entry per CDR3 protein. The sample lists about 14,000 distinct CDR3 sequences, roughly 22% occurring once. The chain links TRBV29-1 to TRBJ2-1; D unresolved. This sequence was found in a donor aged 40 or older with multiple myeloma. Sequenced sample: a population of CD138-negative cells sorted from bone marrow. CDR3 DNA sequence: TGCAGCGCGGAAGAGCAGTTCTTC. Protein product: CSAEEQFF.